This T cell receptor (beta chain) was captured by sequencing in a study of molecular identifiers for immune sequencing clone quantification (dated by TCRdb to the late 2010s). About the study as a whole: For a replicate experiment, the RNA from either approximately 20,000 or 98,000 naive CD8 T cells was divided into five aliquots, and four of those aliquots went on to sequencing. This methods study used CD8 T cells to benchmark TCR RNA copy counting and molecular-identifier clustering-based TCR repertoire sequencing (MIDCIRS).

Receptor libraries were prepared by PCR. TCRdb names NextSeq 500 as the instrument used. Bulk TCR libraries were generated as previously described, with the TCR primers listed in Table S5 used. Purification of total RNA was performed with the Qiagen AllPrep DNA/RNA kit. Reads from multiple sequencing runs of the same library were pooled before analysis. The authors' pipeline ran thus. Reads were retained only if the reads had an exact TCR constant sequence, and the retained reads were trimmed to 150 nt and grouped according to their 12-nt molecular barcodes. Within each barcode group, reads were sub-clustered at a 15% Levenshtein threshold, and quality-weighted consensus sequences were built per RNA molecule. Non-functional sequences were excluded, and lower-count sequences lying one edit away from another sequence were also excluded. On the basis of fitting two negative binomial distributions, barcode sub-clusters with fewer than 20% of the maximum read count were discarded. TCRdb redid the processing of the public reads, applying fastp at Q25 and MiXCR, and retained in-frame beta chains. CDR3 protein sequences are deduplicated, and each keeps its most common genes and DNA. The V and J calls were not made by the authors but by TCRdb's processing. This sample comprises over 300,000 distinct CDR3 sequences, under 25% of them detected only once. The ten largest clones capture roughly 0.7% of the sample.

Here is what the overall study found, with its caveats: Spiked-in Jurkat TCR RNA equal to a single cell's worth was reported to be detectable even within 1,200,000 naive CD8 T cells. The naive libraries included spiked-in Jurkat TCR RNA (over nine copies' worth), and this RNA is not part of the donor repertoire. Clones above 20 RNA copies held over 99% of molecules in CMV-specific effector cells but under 1% in naive cells. About 3 recovered TCR RNA copies per cell were obtained by modeling, versus about ten by digital PCR, implying a capture efficiency of 30% to 35%. When barcode sub-clustering was omitted, TCR diversity was inflated by chimeric consensus sequences, with chimeras reaching as high as 47%. Highly expanded clone sizes could be underestimated if identical TCR molecules share a barcode.

With respect to this clonotype: No antigen is known for it. Base qualities are missing; no much larger clone stands one base away.

Libraries of naive CD8 T cells were built from anywhere between about 18,000 and 1,000,000 sorted cells, with 10%, 30% or 50% of the purified RNA used. Naive CD8 T cells, defined as CD8+CD4-CCR7+CD45RA+, were FACS-sorted into RLT Plus buffer on a BD FACSAria II. To test detection sensitivity, Jurkat RNA equivalent to ten TCR copies was spiked into samples of about 19,000-1,000,000 naive CD8 T cells. CD8 T cells were enriched with RosetteSep CD8+ T Cell Enrichment Cocktail and Ficoll-Paque, followed by ACK red cell lysis. The CDR3 has 12 amino acids, counting the end cysteine and phenylalanine. Only the CDR3 portion is preserved as DNA: 36 bases, with reading frame beginning at the first base. Trimming takes 3 bases off V and 13 bases off J; junction bases not matched to a gene: 9. CDR1 SQVTM and CDR2 ANQGSEA were looked up in the germline V gene.

Sequencing used naive CD8+ T cells from blood, with Jurkat cell RNA spiked in. The cell subset or site label for this specimen denotes: FACS-sorted CD8+CD4-CCR7+CD45RA+ naive T cells. The chain uses TRBV29-1 and TRBJ2-1; 7 middle bases align to TRBD2. This clonotype was sampled from a human donor in good health. Some libraries in this study had Jurkat cell RNA spiked in. The nucleotide sequence reads TGCAGCGTTGAGGTTGGGGGGGGTTATCAGTTCTTC. This translates into CSVEVGGGYQFF.